Described below is a single T cell receptor (beta chain) sequence and its context. These data originate in a study of beta chain features in type 1 diabetes. Sorting that relied on CD45RO/CCR7/CD25/CD127/CD95/CD27 yielded CD4+ naive, central memory, regulatory and stem cell-like memory cells. Reverse transcription of all isolated RNA meant that expressed TCRB transcripts were sequenced. Method: immunoSEQ multiplex PCR; TCRdb's copy keeps in-frame clones and lacks some. The top ten hold 0.55% to 0.75% of the sample, which has fewer than 200,000 clones, approximately 8.1% seen once. The CDR3 extends over 13 amino acids. Germline V gene data show CDR1 as ENHRY and CDR2 as SYGVKD. The junction had 5 bases not matched to a gene; V was cut back by 2 bases and J by 9 bases.

The TCR sequence derives from a man in his late teens or twenties in good health. Sequencing input: central memory CD4+ T cells from blood. The chain carries TRBV10-3 and TRBJ2-3; the match to TRBD2 covers 7 bases. CDR3 sequence: CAISERLAETQYF. The CDR3, as DNA: TGTGCCATCAGTGAGCGACTAGCTGAAACGCAGTATTTT.